What follows is one T cell receptor beta chain and its context. Per the study methods: Quantification of nucleated cells was approximated via reference gene primer amplification. Method: immunoSEQ multiplex PCR; TCRdb's copy keeps in-frame clones and lacks some. That table is the source of V, J and clone size, and D and trimming were worked out from the DNA. The data hold over 130,000 clones, with about 79% observed a single time. The CDR3 is 16 residues long. CDR1 SGHAT and CDR2 FQNNGV come from the germline V gene. V lost 3 bases to trimming and J lost 7 bases; unmatched junction nucleotides: 8. The sample originates from a study of blood T cell repertoires in COVID-19.

The chain employs TRBV11-2 and TRBJ2-4; 11 bases line up with TRBD1. The sequence derives from a woman over 75 with active or convalescent COVID-19. Sequencing was performed on peripheral blood. CDR3 DNA: TGTGCCAGCAGCTTCTCCGGGACAGGGGGATTTAACATTCAGTACTTC. It specifies CASSFSGTGGFNIQYF.